The entry below gives a single TCR beta chain sequence along with its context. What antigen it recognizes has not been identified. The record has no base qualities; no much larger clone is one base away. V drops 1 base and J drops 8 bases, leaving 9 bases in between. The germline V gene sets CDR1 to SGHRS and CDR2 to YFSETQ. The CDR3 runs 12 amino acids, cysteine and phenylalanine included. The retained sequence is limited to the CDR3, 36 bases, with the frame set at the first base. This sample was taken from a study of blood T cell repertoires in COVID-19 (dated by TCRdb to between 2020 and 2021). At the level of the whole study: Samples from collaborators originated in the United States, Italy and Spain and spanned both the acute and convalescent phases of COVID-19. The prospective study material was composed of cDNA or gDNA derived from T cells, B-cell-depleted T cells, or PBMCs. The dataset comprised deeply sampled blood TCRbeta repertoires from subjects exposed to, actively infected with, or recovered from COVID-19. The repertoires were released in a freely available public database intended as a resource for research on the immune response to SARS-CoV-2. Samples were obtained from the ongoing ImmuneRACE study (first 160 participants) and from 1,254 subjects provided by 6 global collaborators. A de-identified subject ID, COVID-19 status, age in years and sex were almost always included in the sample metadata. Where HLA class I and class II types were available, the types were taken from metadata supplied by the sample provider, not from assay-based typing. Results and caveats for the whole study, not just this receptor: The quantity of clinical and demographic metadata differed by source and by participant and was supplied without curation.

The immunoSEQ Assay, a bias-controlled multiplex PCR, was used to amplify TCRbeta CDR3 regions from genomic DNA. The original pipeline was this. The number of nucleated cells in each sample was estimated from the amplification of reference gene primers within the assay. To quantify the absolute abundance of each unique TCRbeta CDR3 rearrangement, sequence reads were collapsed and filtered. Productive Simpson clonality was computed per sample as the square root of Simpson's diversity index over productive rearrangements. TCRdb obtained this table from immuneACCESS and retained in-frame rearrangements with V and J assigned. These tables miss some clones; where compared with another copy, unresolved V genes account for less than half of the shortfall, and the remainder is unexplained. For V, J and clone size, that table is used; D and trimming come from the DNA. This sample gives 50,000 or so clones in total; 70% to 90% of them show up just once. The ten most abundant clones make up 25% to 30% of the sample.

The collaborating institutions used their own protocols to collect whole blood in K2EDTA tubes. For TCRbeta analysis, collaborators shipped samples in one of three forms: frozen whole blood, isolated PBMCs, or DNA extracted from either of those sample types. This chain is built from TRBV5-1 and TRBJ1-2, with the identity of the D gene unclear. The sample was peripheral blood. This receptor was obtained from a human donor in a cohort sampled during active COVID-19. The encoded CDR3 is CASSLTGLGYTF. The bases read TGCGCCAGCAGCTTGACCGGGTTAGGCTACACCTTC.